The rows below give T cell receptor beta chains drawn from one sample of a study of T cells after yellow fever vaccination. MiXCR, run by TCRdb on the 5' RACE reads, gives a single entry per CDR3 protein. Found here are 150,000 to 200,000 distinct CDR3 sequences, about 6% of them singletons; the top ten hold just under 3%. This specimen was CD4+ T cells sorted from PBMCs, taken on the day of the first yellow fever vaccination. Every receptor here comes from a man aged 18 to 30 who received the YFV17D yellow fever vaccine. The CDR3 runs from the conserved cysteine through the conserved F or W. D genes are given only for firm matches. Rows give clone size only sometimes, using once, few, many, or a class for an expanded clone.

v_gene	d_gene	abundance	j_gene	CDR3aa	CDR3nt
TRBV12-3/TRBV12-4	TRBD2	many	TRBJ2-3	CASSSAGGTDTQYF	TGTGCCAGCAGTTCAGCGGGGGGCACAGATACGCAGTATTTT
TRBV4-1	TRBD2	many	TRBJ2-1	CASSYSGTSGYNEQFF	TGCGCCAGCAGCTATTCAGGGACTAGCGGGTACAATGAGCAGTTCTTC
TRBV7-2	NA	few	TRBJ1-2	CASSIGPNYGYTF	TGTGCCAGCAGTATCGGGCCGAACTATGGCTACACCTTC
TRBV3-1	TRBD1	few	TRBJ1-1	CASSHRTGTNTEAFF	TGTGCCAGCAGCCACCGGACAGGGACGAACACTGAAGCTTTCTTT
TRBV7-9	NA	NA	TRBJ1-5	CASSSGTGNQPQHF	TGTGCCAGCAGTTCCGGGACGGGCAATCAGCCCCAGCATTTT
TRBV27	NA	NA	TRBJ2-1	CASILGQAKGEQFF	TGTGCCAGCATACTTGGGCAGGCTAAGGGTGAGCAGTTCTTC
TRBV19	NA	few	TRBJ2-6	CASSPRTASGANVLTF	TGTGCCAGTAGTCCGCGGACAGCATCAGGGGCCAACGTCCTGACTTTC
TRBV10-3	TRBD2	many	TRBJ2-3	CAISEFPLAGGPADTQYF	TGTGCCATCAGTGAGTTCCCTCTAGCGGGGGGCCCCGCTGATACGCAGTATTTT
TRBV7-6	NA	many	TRBJ1-1	CASSREIHSEAFF	TGTGCCAGCAGCCGGGAGATACACAGTGAAGCTTTCTTT
TRBV7-9	NA	few	TRBJ1-5	CASSSGPQPQHF	TGTGCCAGCAGCTCTGGTCCTCAGCCCCAGCATTTT
TRBV20-1	NA	NA	TRBJ1-1	CSAGAGRKAFF	TGCAGTGCTGGGGCCGGTAGGAAAGCTTTCTTT
TRBV5-1	NA	many	TRBJ2-5	CASSLYTQETQYF	TGCGCCAGCAGCTTGTACACTCAAGAGACCCAGTACTTC
TRBV4-3	NA	NA	TRBJ1-5	CASSQGSGVDPQPQHF	TGCGCCAGCAGCCAAGGGTCGGGCGTGGACCCCCAGCCCCAGCATTTT